Below are 18 T cell receptor beta chains sequenced from a single sample in a study of blood T cell repertoires in COVID-19. TCRdb's table, derived via immunoSEQ multiplex PCR, lists solely in-frame clones and lacks some. The repertoire holds hundreds of thousands of clones, 70% to 90% seen once, with roughly 3.1% in the top ten. The sample consisted of peripheral blood. Every receptor here comes from a man between 18 and 35 years old with active or convalescent COVID-19.

This clone turned up a few times. V and J are TRBV7-9 and TRBJ1-2; 9 nucleotides align to TRBD1. V trimming: 5 bases; J trimming: 1 base; junction bases outside the gene matches: 2. CDR1 is SEHNR and CDR2 is FQNEAQ in the germline V gene (reference sequence). The CDR3 is made up of 14 amino acids. The CDR3 DNA sequence: TGTGCCAGCAGCAGGGACAGGGTTAACTATGGCTACACCTTC. Its translation: CASSRDRVNYGYTF. Full variable domain (missing parts from reference TRBV7-9 and TRBJ1-2): DTGVSQNPRHKITKRGQNVTFRCDPISEHNRLYWYRQTLGQGPEFLTYFQNEAQLEKSRLLSDRFSAERPKGSFSTLEIQRTEQGDSAMYLCASSRDRVNYGYTFGSGTRLTVV.

This clone was counted many times. The chain couples TRBV4-1 to TRBJ2-7, with TRBD2 matching over 7 bases. V was pared by 4 bases and J by 3 bases, with 9 bases of the junction left unmatched. In germline, CDR1 is MGHRA, CDR2 YSYEKL. This CDR3 has 15 residues. The CDR3 DNA follows: TGCGCCAGCAGCCCTCGATCGGGGGAGGGCTACGAGCAGTACTTC. It encodes CASSPRSGEGYEQYF.

CDR3 DNA: TGTGCCAGCAGTTACGGTACAGGGAATCAGCCCCAGCATTTT. Protein sequence: CASSYGTGNQPQHF. The chain couples TRBV6-5 to TRBJ1-5, with D possibly TRBD1 on 6 matching bases. CDR1 MNHEY and CDR2 SVGAGI come from the germline V gene. The CDR3 extends over 14 amino acids. V lost 2 bases, J lost 4 bases, and 9 bases lay in between.

This chain links TRBV6-5 with TRBJ2-5; perhaps TRBD2 as D (5 bases). CDR3 length: 15 residues. Germline V gene data show CDR1 as MNHEY and CDR2 as SVGAGI. Trimming pared 0 bases from V and 1 base from J, leaving 9 bases between. CDR3 sequence reads: CASSYSTGIQETQYF. The CDR3 DNA sequence: TGTGCCAGCAGTTACTCGACGGGAATCCAAGAGACCCAGTACTTC.

The V gene is TRBV7-2, the J gene TRBJ2-7; tentative D call: TRBD2 (6 bases). This CDR3 has 16 amino acids. The germline CDR1 and CDR2 sequences are SGHTA and FQGNSA. V was trimmed by 2 bases and J by 3 bases, leaving 17 bases between them. CDR3 coding DNA: TGTGCCAGCAGCTTATCCTTCGTTCCGGGGGACTACGAGCAGTACTTC. As protein: CASSLSFVPGDYEQYF.

The CDR3 DNA reads as TGTGCCAGTAGTCCAACCGGGACAGGGGCCTTATTATATGGCTACACCTTC. Protein: CASSPTGTGALLYGYTF. V gene TRBV19 combines with J gene TRBJ1-2, with 10 bases matching TRBD1. This CDR3 spans 17 amino acids. Unmatched junction bases numbered 14, after V lost 5 bases and J lost 5 bases. In germline, CDR1 is LNHDA, CDR2 SQIVND (reference sequence).

This rearrangement joins TRBV9 to TRBJ2-1; 8 bases are shared with TRBD2. V dropped 2 bases and J dropped 4; count of bases not matched to a gene: 5. The germline V gene has CDR1 SGDLS and CDR2 YYNGEE. The CDR3 covers 15 residues. The CDR3 spells CASSVSGIFYNEQFF. CDR3 nucleotides: TGTGCCAGCAGCGTTAGCGGGATCTTTTACAATGAGCAGTTCTTC.

This clone occurred a few times. The rearrangement uses TRBV19 and TRBJ1-3; the D is unclear. There are 13 residues in the CDR3. V gave up 8 bases and J gave up 0 bases, with 8 bases separating them. Germline V gives CDR1 LNHDA, CDR2 SQIVND (reference sequence). Written as DNA, the CDR3 is TGTGCCAGTTCACAGTACTCTGGAAACACCATATATTTT. This encodes CASSQYSGNTIYF.

This clone has only one observation. This sequence joins TRBV5-5 and TRBJ2-7, with D possibly TRBD1 on 6 matching bases. V was cut by 0 bases and J by 5 bases, with 12 bases left in between. The germline V gene has CDR1 SGHKS and CDR2 YYEKEE (reference sequence). The CDR3 loop spans 14 amino acids. The chain's CDR3 is CASSLAWGRDEQYF. The DNA for the CDR3 is TGTGCCAGCAGCTTGGCCTGGGGGCGGGACGAGCAGTACTTC.

V is TRBV5-1 and J is TRBJ2-1, with D perhaps matching TRBD2 (6 bases). CDR3 length: 13 amino acids. V lost 3 bases, J lost 9 bases, and 13 bases lay in between. CDR1 and CDR2 (germline): SGHRS, YFSETQ. The CDR3 DNA sequence: TGCGCCAGCAGCTGGTGGGAGGATGGTGAGCAGTTCTTC. This encodes CASSWWEDGEQFF.

V usage is TRBV11-2 and J usage is TRBJ1-2; TRBD1 aligns across 7 bases. Germline V gene data show CDR1 as SGHAT and CDR2 as FQNNGV. J lost 5 bases, V lost 8 bases, and 11 bases had no gene match. The CDR3 extends over 14 amino acids. The CDR3 DNA follows: TGTGCCAGCGAAAATAAGGGGGCTGCTTATGGCTACACCTTC. Translated, it gives CASENKGAAYGYTF.

This CDR3 is CASSHGTTGANYGYTF. DNA of the CDR3: TGCGCCAGCAGCCACGGAACGACAGGAGCTAACTATGGCTACACCTTC. This sequence joins TRBV4-3 and TRBJ1-2, with D perhaps matching TRBD1 (6 bases). V was pared by 3 bases and J by 0 bases, with 14 bases between. The CDR3 length is 16 residues. Germline V gene sequence: CDR1 LGHNA, CDR2 YSLEER.

This chain links TRBV18 with TRBJ1-3; 8 positions match TRBD1. Germline V gives CDR1 KGHSH, CDR2 LQKENI. The length of the CDR3 is 18 residues. The ends lost 4 bases at V and 0 bases at J; junction bases unmatched: 11. The CDR3 spells CASSHNSDRANSGNTIYF. The CDR3 DNA is TGTGCCAGCTCACATAACTCGGACAGGGCCAACTCTGGAAACACCATATATTTT.

Concerning this clone: Other DNA sequences in this specimen translate into the identical CDR3. The rearrangement joins TRBV11-2 to TRBJ1-2; unclear D gene. The CDR3 is made up of 12 amino acids. Trimming cost V 5 bases and J 7 bases, with 11 bases left between them. Per germline, CDR1 SGHAT and CDR2 FQNNGV. CDR3 sequence: CASSPGGGGYTF. The CDR3 region has the DNA TGTGCCAGCAGCCCTGGAGGTGGTGGCTACACCTTC.

The rearrangement joins TRBV29-1 to TRBJ1-1, with 8 bases matching TRBD1. The CDR3 extends over 14 amino acids. The germline CDR1 and CDR2 sequences are SQVTM and ANQGSEA. The junction had 7 bases not matched to a gene; V was cut back by 6 bases and J by 1 base. DNA of the CDR3: TGCAGCGTCCGGACAGGGTTTGCGAACACTGAAGCTTTCTTT. Residues: CSVRTGFANTEAFF.

The gene calls are TRBV15 and TRBJ1-5; D unresolved. Trimming took off 0 bases at V and 5 bases at J, with 11 bases between the two ends. The CDR3 consists of 15 residues. CDR1 LNHNV and CDR2 YYDKDF come from the germline V gene (reference sequence). For the CDR3, the DNA is TGTGCCACCAGCAGAGATGCCAGGTATCATCAGCCCCAGCATTTT. It codes for CATSRDARYHQPQHF.

The chain joins TRBV6-5 to TRBJ2-7; 8 bases match TRBD2. The CDR3 extends over 13 amino acids. The germline V gene encodes CDR1 MNHEY and CDR2 SVGAGI. Germline trimming cut 6 bases from V and 3 bases from J; bases unmatched to any gene: 4. The DNA of the CDR3 is TGTGCCAGCAGGACTAGCGACCTCTACGAGCAGTACTTC. It encodes CASRTSDLYEQYF.

In DNA form, the CDR3 reads TGTGCCAGCACCCCCCGAGGCGGGCTCAGGCAGCAGTACTTC. It encodes CASTPRGGLRQQYF. The J gene is TRBJ2-7, the V gene TRBV6-2 or TRBV6-3, with TRBD2 as a possible D gene (5 bases). The CDR3 is 14 residues long. The ends were cut back, 7 bases at V and 8 bases at J, with 21 bases in the middle. Germline CDR1 is MNHEY and CDR2 is SVGEGT.